A selection of T cell receptor beta chains follows, all from one sample in a study of cytomegalovirus exposure and HLA in healthy donors. Generated by immunoSEQ multiplex PCR, the TCRdb table keeps only in-frame clones and is missing some. The table includes about 180,000 clones, about three quarters detected once. The sample taken for sequencing was PBMCs. The origin of the receptors is a woman aged 25 to 39 in good health and CMV-seropositive. The CDR3 runs from the conserved cysteine through the conserved F or W. Each record gives: J gene, D gene, V gene, clone size, CDR3 DNA, CDR3 protein. A D gene is named only where the DNA matches it firmly. For some rows the clone size is stated as once, few or many, or as a class when expanded; others skip it.

TRBJ2-5	TRBD2	TRBV4-3	-	TGCGCCAGCAGCCCTAGCGGGACGGGGGAGACCCAGTACTTC	CASSPSGTGETQYF
TRBJ2-1	TRBD2	TRBV19	-	TGTGCCAGTAGTATACGGGGGGCCTACAATGAGCAGTTCTTC	CASSIRGAYNEQFF
TRBJ1-4	-	TRBV5-1	-	TGCGCCAGCAGCTTGGCCGCAGGAGGGGCCATGGATGAAAAACTGTTTTTT	CASSLAAGGAMDEKLFF
TRBJ2-1	-	TRBV7-9	-	TGTGCCAGCAGCGCCCTGTCAGGTGCGGGAACTGAGCAGTTCTTC	CASSALSGAGTEQFF
TRBJ2-1	TRBD2	TRBV9	-	TGTGCCAGCAGCGTAGAGGGAGAGCGGGAGGGGTGGAATGAGCAGTTCTTC	CASSVEGEREGWNEQFF
TRBJ2-3	TRBD2	TRBV4-3	-	TGCGCCAGCAGCCAAGATCTTGCCTCGGCAGCGGGAAGTGCAGATACGCAGTATTTT	CASSQDLASAAGSADTQYF
TRBJ1-2	-	TRBV5-1	-	TGCGCCAGCTCCTCGGGCAGGGAAGCTGGCTACACCTTC	CASSSGREAGYTF
TRBJ1-2	TRBD1	TRBV5-1	once	TGCGCCAGCAGCGACCGACAGGGGAGAGACTATGGCTACACCTTC	CASSDRQGRDYGYTF
TRBJ2-3	TRBD2	TRBV11-2	-	TGTGCCAGCAGCGAGGGACTAGCGGGAACAGATACGCAGTATTTT	CASSEGLAGTDTQYF
TRBJ2-7	-	TRBV9	once	TGTGCCAGCAGCGTTGAACCGGGGTGGCCTCAGCAGTACTTC	CASSVEPGWPQQYF
TRBJ2-5	TRBD1	TRBV28	-	TGTGCCAGCAGTTTCCCGGGACAGGGGCTTGAGACCCAGTACTTC	CASSFPGQGLETQYF
TRBJ2-7	-	TRBV27	-	TGTGCCAGCAGTTTATCTATTCCAGCCTACGAGCAGTACTTC	CASSLSIPAYEQYF
TRBJ1-4	-	TRBV15	-	TGTGCCACCAGCTTGGACAACTTTAATGAAAAACTGTTTTTT	CATSLDNFNEKLFF
TRBJ1-2	TRBD1	TRBV2	-	TGTGCCAGCAGCGGACAGGGGGGAAAGGGTGGCTACACCTTC	CASSGQGGKGGYTF
TRBJ2-7	TRBD2	TRBV10-3	-	TGTGCCATCAGCGAAAGGGGGACTAGCGGGAGGGGGGGCTACGAGCAGTACTTC	CAISERGTSGRGGYEQYF
TRBJ2-7	-	TRBV28	few	TGTGCCAGCAGTTTAGTAGTTTCCGAGCAGTACTTC	CASSLVVSEQYF
TRBJ2-7	-	TRBV5-4	-	TGTGCCAGCAGCTTGGCCGGGGATGGCTACGAGCAGTACTTC	CASSLAGDGYEQYF
TRBJ2-1	-	TRBV2	-	TGTGCCAGCAGTGAATCCAGGAACAATGAGCAGTTCTTC	CASSESRNNEQFF
TRBJ1-4	TRBD1	TRBV28	-	TGTGCCAGCGAGAGAGCCGCCGGGACAGGGGGAAAACTGTTTTTT	CASERAAGTGGKLFF
TRBJ1-5	TRBD1	TRBV5-4	-	TGTGCCAGCAGCCTCGGGACAGGGGGGGATCAGCCCCAGCATTTT	CASSLGTGGDQPQHF
TRBJ1-4	TRBD1	TRBV7-6	many	TGTGCCAGCAGCTTAAGTCCGGGACAGGGTGACGAAAAACTGTTTTTT	CASSLSPGQGDEKLFF
TRBJ2-5	-	TRBV19	-	TGTGCCAGTAGTCGGACGTCGAGGGAGGAGACCCAGTACTTC	CASSRTSREETQYF
TRBJ1-4	-	TRBV15	once	TGTGCCACCAGCAGAGATCTGGCAGAAAAACTGTTTTTT	CATSRDLAEKLFF
TRBJ2-4	TRBD2	TRBV6-5	-	TGTGCCAGCAGTTACTCGAGGGCGGGAGGGTCAAACATTCAGTACTTC	CASSYSRAGGSNIQYF
TRBJ2-7	TRBD2	TRBV7-8	-	TGTGCCAGCAGCCTCACTAGCGCCACCTACGAGCAGTACTTC	CASSLTSATYEQYF
TRBJ2-7	-	TRBV28	-	TGTGCCAGCATCAAGACTTTTTACCTTTACGAGCAGTACTTC	CASIKTFYLYEQYF
TRBJ1-3	TRBD1	TRBV11-3	-	TGTGCCAGCAGCTTAGGGACAGGCTCGAGTTTT	CASSLGTGSSF
TRBJ2-1	TRBD2	TRBV5-1	-	TGCGCCAGCAGCACTAGCTCCGGGACTAGCGAATACAATGAGCAGTTCTTC	CASSTSSGTSEYNEQFF
TRBJ2-1	TRBD2	TRBV5-5	-	TGTGCCAGCGGGAGGACTAGATCAAGCTCCTACAATGAGCAGTTCTTC	CASGRTRSSSYNEQFF
TRBJ2-7	TRBD1	TRBV7-2	-	TGTGCCAGCAGCTCTGGACAGGGATGGTACGAGCAGTACTTC	CASSSGQGWYEQYF
TRBJ2-2	-	TRBV4-3	-	TGCGCCAGCAGCCAAGAAGAGTCTTTCGTCGGGGAGCTGTTTTTT	CASSQEESFVGELFF